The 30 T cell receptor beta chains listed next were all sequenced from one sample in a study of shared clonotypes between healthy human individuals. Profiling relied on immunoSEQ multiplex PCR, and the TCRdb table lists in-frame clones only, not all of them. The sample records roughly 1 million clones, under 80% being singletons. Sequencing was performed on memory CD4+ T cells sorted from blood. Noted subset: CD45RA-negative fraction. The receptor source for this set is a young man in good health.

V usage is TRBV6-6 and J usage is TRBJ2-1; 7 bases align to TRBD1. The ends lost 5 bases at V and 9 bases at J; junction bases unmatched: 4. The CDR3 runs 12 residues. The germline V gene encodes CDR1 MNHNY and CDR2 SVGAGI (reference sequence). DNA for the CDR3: TGTGCCAGCAGTCTACAGGGGCTTGAGCAGTTCTTC. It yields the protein CASSLQGLEQFF.

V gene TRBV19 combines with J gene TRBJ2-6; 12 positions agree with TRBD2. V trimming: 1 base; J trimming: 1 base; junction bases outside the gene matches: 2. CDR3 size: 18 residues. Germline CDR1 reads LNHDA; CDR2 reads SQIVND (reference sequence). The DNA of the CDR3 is TGTGCCAGTAGTATAGGAACTAGCGGGAGGTCTGGGGCCAACGTCCTGACTTTC. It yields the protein CASSIGTSGRSGANVLTF.

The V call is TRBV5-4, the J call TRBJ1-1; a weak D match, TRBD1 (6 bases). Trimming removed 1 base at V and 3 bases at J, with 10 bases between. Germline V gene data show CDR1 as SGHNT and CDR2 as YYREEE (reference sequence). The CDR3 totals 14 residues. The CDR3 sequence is CASSLKGGDTEAFF. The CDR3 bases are TGTGCCAGCAGCTTGAAGGGGGGGGACACTGAAGCTTTCTTT. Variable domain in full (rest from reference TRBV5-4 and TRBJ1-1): ETGVTQSPTHLIKTRGQQVTLRCSSQSGHNTVSWYQQALGQGPQFIFQYYREEENGRGNFPPRFSGLQFPNYSSELNVNALELDDSALYLCASSLKGGDTEAFFGQGTRLTVV.

CDR3 residues: CASNSQPQHF. CDR3 nucleotide sequence: TGTGCCAGCAACAGTCAGCCCCAGCATTTT. The genes are TRBV28 and TRBJ1-5; D is unclear. Trimming stripped 7 bases from V and 6 bases from J, with 4 bases between. Per germline, CDR1 MDHEN and CDR2 SYDVKM. The CDR3 is 10 residues long.

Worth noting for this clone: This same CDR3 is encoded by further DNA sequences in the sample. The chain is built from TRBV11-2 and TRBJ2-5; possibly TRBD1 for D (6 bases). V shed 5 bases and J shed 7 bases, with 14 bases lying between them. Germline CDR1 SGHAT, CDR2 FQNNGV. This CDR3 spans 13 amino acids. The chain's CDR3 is CASSLGGAGTQYF. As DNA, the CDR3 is TGTGCCAGCAGCCTTGGGGGCGCGGGGACCCAGTACTTC.

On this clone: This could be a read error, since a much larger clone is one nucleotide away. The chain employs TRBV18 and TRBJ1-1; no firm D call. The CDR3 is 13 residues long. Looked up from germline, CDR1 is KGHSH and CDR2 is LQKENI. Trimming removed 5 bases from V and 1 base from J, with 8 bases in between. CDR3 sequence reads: CASSTAGNTEAFF. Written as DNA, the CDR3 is TGTGCCAGCTCAACGGCAGGGAACACTGAAGCTTTCTTT.

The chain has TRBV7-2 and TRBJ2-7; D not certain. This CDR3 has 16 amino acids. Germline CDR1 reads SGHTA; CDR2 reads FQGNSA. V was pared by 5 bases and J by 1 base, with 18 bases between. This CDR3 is CASSTRVWSDSYEQYF. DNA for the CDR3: TGTGCCAGCAGCACTCGGGTTTGGAGCGATTCCTACGAGCAGTACTTC.

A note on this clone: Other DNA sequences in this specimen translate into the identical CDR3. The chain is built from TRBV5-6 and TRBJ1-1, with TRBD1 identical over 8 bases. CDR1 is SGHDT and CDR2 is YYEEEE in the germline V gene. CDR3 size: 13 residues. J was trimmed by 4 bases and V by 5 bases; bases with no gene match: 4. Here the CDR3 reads CASSRQGATEAFF. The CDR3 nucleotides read TGTGCCAGCAGTCGGCAGGGGGCCACTGAAGCTTTCTTT.

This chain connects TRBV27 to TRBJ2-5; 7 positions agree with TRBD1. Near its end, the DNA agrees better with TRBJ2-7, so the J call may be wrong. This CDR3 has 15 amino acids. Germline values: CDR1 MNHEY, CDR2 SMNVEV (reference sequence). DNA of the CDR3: TGTGCCAGCAGTTTAAAAGAAACAGGGGCCTACGAGCAGTACTTC. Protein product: CASSLKETGAYEQYF.

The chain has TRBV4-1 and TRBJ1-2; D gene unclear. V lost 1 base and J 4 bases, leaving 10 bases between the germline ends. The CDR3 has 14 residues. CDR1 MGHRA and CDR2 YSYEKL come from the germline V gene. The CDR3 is CASSQVALVYGYTF. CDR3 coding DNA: TGCGCCAGCAGCCAAGTTGCGCTAGTCTATGGCTACACCTTC.

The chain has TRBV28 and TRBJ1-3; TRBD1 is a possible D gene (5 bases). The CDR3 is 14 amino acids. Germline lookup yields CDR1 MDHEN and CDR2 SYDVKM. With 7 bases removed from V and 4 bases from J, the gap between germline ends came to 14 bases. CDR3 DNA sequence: TGTGCCAGCACGGCGTCTGGGGGAGGAAACACCATATATTTT. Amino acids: CASTASGGGNTIYF.

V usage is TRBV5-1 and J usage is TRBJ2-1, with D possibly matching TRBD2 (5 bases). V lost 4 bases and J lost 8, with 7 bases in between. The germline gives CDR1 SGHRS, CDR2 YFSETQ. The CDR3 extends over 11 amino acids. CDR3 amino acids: CASSRRDEQFF. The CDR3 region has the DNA TGCGCCAGCAGCCGGCGGGATGAGCAGTTCTTC.

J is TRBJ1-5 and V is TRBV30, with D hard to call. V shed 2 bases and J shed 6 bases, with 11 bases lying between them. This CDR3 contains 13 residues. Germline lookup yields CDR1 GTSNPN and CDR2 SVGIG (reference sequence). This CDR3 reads CAWSQGFGQPQHF. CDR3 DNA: TGTGCCTGGAGTCAAGGGTTCGGTCAGCCCCAGCATTTT.

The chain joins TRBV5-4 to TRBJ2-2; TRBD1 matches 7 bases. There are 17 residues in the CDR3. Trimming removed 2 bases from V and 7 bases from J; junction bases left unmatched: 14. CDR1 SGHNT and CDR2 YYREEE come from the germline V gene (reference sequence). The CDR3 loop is CASSLGWAGGTGGELFF. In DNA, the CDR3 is TGTGCCAGCAGCTTAGGCTGGGCAGGGGGTACGGGCGGGGAGCTGTTTTTT.

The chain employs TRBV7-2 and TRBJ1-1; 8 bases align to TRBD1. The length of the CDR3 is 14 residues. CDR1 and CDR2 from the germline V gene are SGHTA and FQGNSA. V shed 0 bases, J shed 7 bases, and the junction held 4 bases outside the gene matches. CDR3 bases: TGTGCCAGCAGCTTAGCTGGGACAGGAGGTGAAGCTTTCTTT. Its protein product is CASSLAGTGGEAFF. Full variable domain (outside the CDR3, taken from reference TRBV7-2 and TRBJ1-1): GAGVSQSPSNKVTEKGKDVELRCDPISGHTALYWYRQSLGQGLEFLIYFQGNSAPDKSGLPSDRFSAERTGGSVSTLTIQRTQQEDSAVYLCASSLAGTGGEAFFGQGTRLTVV.

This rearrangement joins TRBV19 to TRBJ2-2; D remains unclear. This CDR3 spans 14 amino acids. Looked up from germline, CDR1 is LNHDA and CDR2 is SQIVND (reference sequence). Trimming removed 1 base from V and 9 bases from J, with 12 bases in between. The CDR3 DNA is TGTGCCAGTAGTATAGGGGGTATGCCAAGGGAGCTGTTTTTT. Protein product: CASSIGGMPRELFF.

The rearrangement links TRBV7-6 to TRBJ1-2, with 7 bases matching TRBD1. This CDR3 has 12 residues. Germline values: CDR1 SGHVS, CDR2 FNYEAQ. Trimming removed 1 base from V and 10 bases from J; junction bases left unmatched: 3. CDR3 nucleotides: TGTGCCAGCAGCTTAGACCAGGGGGACTACACCTTC. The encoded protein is CASSLDQGDYTF. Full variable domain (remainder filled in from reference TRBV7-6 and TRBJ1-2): GAGVSQSPRYKVTKRGQDVALRCDPISGHVSLYWYRQALGQGPEFLTYFNYEAQQDKSGLPNDRFSAERPEGSISTLTIQRTEQRDSAMYRCASSLDQGDYTFGSGTRLTVV.

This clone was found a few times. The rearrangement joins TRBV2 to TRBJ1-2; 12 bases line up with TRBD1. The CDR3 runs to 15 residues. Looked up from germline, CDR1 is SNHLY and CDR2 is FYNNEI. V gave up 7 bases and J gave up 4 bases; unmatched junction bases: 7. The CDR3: CASKVGTGGLYGYTF. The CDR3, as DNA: TGTGCCAGCAAGGTCGGGACAGGGGGCCTCTATGGCTACACCTTC.

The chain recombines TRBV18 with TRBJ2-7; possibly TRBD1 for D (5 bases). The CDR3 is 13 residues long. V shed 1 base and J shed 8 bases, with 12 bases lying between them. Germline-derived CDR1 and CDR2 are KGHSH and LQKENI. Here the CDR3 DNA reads TGTGCCAGCTCACCACTAGGTACGGACAAGCAGTACTTC. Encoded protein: CASSPLGTDKQYF. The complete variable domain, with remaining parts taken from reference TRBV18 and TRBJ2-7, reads NAGVMQNPRHLVRRRGQEARLRCSPMKGHSHVYWYRQLPEEGLKFMVYLQKENIIDESGMPKERFSAEFPKEGPSILRIQQVVRGDSAAYFCASSPLGTDKQYFGPGTRLTVT.

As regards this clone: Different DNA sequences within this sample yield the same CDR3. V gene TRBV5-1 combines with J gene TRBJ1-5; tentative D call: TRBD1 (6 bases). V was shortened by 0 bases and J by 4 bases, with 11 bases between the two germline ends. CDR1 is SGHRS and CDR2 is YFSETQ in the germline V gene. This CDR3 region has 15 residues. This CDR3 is CASSLDGRGNQPQHF. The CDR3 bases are TGCGCCAGCAGCTTGGACGGGAGGGGGAATCAGCCCCAGCATTTT.

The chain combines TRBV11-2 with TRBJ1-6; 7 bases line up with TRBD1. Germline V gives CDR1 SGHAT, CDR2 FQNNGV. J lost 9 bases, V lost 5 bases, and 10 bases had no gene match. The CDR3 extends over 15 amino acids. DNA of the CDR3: TGTGCCAGCAGCCCGGGGACAGTCGAGGCTTCACCCCTCCACTTT. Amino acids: CASSPGTVEASPLHF. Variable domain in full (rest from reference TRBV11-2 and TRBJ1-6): EAGVAQSPRYKIIEKRQSVAFWCNPISGHATLYWYQQILGQGPKLLIQFQNNGVVDDSQLPKDRFSAERLKGVDSTLKIQPAKLEDSAVYLCASSPGTVEASPLHFGNGTRLTVT.

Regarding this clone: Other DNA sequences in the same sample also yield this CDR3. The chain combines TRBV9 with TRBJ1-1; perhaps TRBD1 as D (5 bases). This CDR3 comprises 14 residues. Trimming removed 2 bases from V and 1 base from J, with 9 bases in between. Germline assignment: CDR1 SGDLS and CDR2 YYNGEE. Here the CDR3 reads CASSVDTWNTEAFF. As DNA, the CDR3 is TGTGCCAGCAGCGTGGACACCTGGAACACTGAAGCTTTCTTT. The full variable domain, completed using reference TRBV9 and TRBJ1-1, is DSGVTQTPKHLITATGQRVTLRCSPRSGDLSVYWYQQSLDQGLQFLIQYYNGEERAKGNILERFSAQQFPDLHSELNLSSLELGDSALYFCASSVDTWNTEAFFGQGTRLTVV.

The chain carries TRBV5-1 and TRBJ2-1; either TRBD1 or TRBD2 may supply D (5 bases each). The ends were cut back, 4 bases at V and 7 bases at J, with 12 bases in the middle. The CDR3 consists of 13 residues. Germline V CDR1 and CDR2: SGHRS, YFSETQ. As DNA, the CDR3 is TGCGCCAGCAGCCCTGGGACCGCTAATGAGCAGTTCTTC. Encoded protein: CASSPGTANEQFF.

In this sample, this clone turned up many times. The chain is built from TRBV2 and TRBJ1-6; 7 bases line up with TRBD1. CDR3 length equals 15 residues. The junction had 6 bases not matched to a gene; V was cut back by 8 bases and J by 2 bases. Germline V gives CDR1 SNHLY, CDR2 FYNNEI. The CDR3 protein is CASCRQGPYNSPLHF. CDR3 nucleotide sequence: TGTGCCAGCTGCCGACAGGGTCCCTATAATTCACCCCTCCACTTT. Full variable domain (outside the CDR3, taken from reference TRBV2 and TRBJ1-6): EPEVTQTPSHQVTQMGQEVILRCVPISNHLYFYWYRQILGQKVEFLVSFYNNEISEKSEIFDDQFSVERPDGSNFTLKIRSTKLEDSAMYFCASCRQGPYNSPLHFGNGTRLTVT.

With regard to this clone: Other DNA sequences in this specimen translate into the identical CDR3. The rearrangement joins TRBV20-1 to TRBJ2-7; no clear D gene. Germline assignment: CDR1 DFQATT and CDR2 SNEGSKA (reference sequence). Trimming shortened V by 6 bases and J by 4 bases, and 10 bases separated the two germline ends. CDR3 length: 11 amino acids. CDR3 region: CSARMGYEQYF. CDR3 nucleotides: TGCAGTGCCCGGATGGGTTACGAGCAGTACTTC.

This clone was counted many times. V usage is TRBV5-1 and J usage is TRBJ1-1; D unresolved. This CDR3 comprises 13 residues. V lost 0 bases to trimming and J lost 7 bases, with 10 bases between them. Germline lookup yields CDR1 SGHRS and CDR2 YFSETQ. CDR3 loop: CASSLDGLFEAFF. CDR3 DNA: TGCGCCAGCAGCTTGGATGGGCTTTTTGAAGCTTTCTTT.

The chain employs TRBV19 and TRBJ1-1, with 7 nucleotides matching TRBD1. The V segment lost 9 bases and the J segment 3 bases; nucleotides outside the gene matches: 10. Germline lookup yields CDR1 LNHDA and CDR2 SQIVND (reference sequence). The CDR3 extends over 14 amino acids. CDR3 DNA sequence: TGTGCCAGCCAAACCAGGGGGGCGGACACTGAAGCTTTCTTT. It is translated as CASQTRGADTEAFF. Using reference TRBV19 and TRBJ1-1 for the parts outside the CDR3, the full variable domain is DGGITQSPKYLFRKEGQNVTLSCEQNLNHDAMYWYRQDPGQGLRLIYYSQIVNDFQKGDIAEGYSVSREKKESFPLTVTSAQKNPTAFYLCASQTRGADTEAFFGQGTRLTVV.

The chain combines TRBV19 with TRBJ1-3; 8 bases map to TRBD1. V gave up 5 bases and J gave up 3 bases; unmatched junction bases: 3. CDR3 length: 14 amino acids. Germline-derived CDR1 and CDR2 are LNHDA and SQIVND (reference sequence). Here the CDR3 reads CASSDRGLGNTIYF. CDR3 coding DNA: TGTGCCAGTAGTGACAGGGGTCTTGGAAACACCATATATTTT.

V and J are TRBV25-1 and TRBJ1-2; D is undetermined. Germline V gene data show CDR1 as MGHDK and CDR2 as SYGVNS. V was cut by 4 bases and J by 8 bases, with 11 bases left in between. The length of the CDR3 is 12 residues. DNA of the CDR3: TGTGCCAGCAGTGGCAACCTTCGAGGCTACACCTTC. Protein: CASSGNLRGYTF.

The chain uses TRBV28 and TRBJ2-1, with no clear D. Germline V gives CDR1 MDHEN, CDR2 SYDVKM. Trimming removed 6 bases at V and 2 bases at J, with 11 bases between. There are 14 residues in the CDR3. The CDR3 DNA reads TGTGCCAGCAGCCCAGCTACTGCCTACAATGAGCAGTTCTTC. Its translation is CASSPATAYNEQFF. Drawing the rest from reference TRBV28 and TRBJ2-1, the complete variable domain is DVKVTQSSRYLVKRTGEKVFLECVQDMDHENMFWYRQDPGLGLRLIYFSYDVKMKEKGDIPEGYSVSREKKERFSLILESASTNQTSMYLCASSPATAYNEQFFGPGTRLTVL.